Listed below are T cell receptor beta chains from one sample, sequenced in a study of cytomegalovirus exposure and HLA in healthy donors. The table came from immunoSEQ multiplex PCR; TCRdb's copy has only in-frame clones and leaves some out. The sample has 150,000 to 200,000 clones, around 80% seen once; the top ten hold 3% to 4.5%. Sequencing input: PBMCs. Receptors were obtained from a woman aged 55-75 years in good health and CMV-seropositive. Each CDR3 is given with its conserved first and last residue. The D gene is left open where the match is weak. The size entry is marked missing in some rows and otherwise reads once, few, many or a size class.

CASSQGGGNYGYTF TGCGCCAGCAGCCAAGGAGGTGGGAACTATGGCTACACCTTC TRBV4-1 - - TRBJ1-2
CATSLFPPRTTGDGNTIYF TGTGCCACCAGCTTATTCCCCCCCCGCACGACAGGGGACGGAAACACCATATATTTT TRBV15 TRBD1 - TRBJ1-3
CASSLAGGGNQPQHF TGTGCCAGCAGCTTGGCCGGGGGGGGGAATCAGCCCCAGCATTTT TRBV5-5 - - TRBJ1-5
CASSPGTSYTYEQYF TGTGCCAGCAGCCCTGGGACTAGCTACACCTACGAGCAGTACTTC TRBV14 TRBD2 - TRBJ2-7
CASRDIPGRGEEDTQYF TGCGCCAGCAGAGATATCCCGGGACGGGGGGAGGAAGATACGCAGTATTTT TRBV5-1 TRBD2 - TRBJ2-3
CASSKDPHRDRVNGQYF TGTGCCAGCAGCAAAGACCCTCACCGGGACAGGGTTAATGGGCAGTACTTC TRBV21-1 - - TRBJ2-5
CASSQVMNTEAFF TGTGCCAGCAGTCAGGTTATGAACACTGAAGCTTTCTTT TRBV28 - - TRBJ1-1
CSSGTGSSNEQFF TGCAGCTCCGGGACAGGTTCCTCCAATGAGCAGTTCTTC TRBV29-1 TRBD1 - TRBJ2-1
CASSPQGRSEAFF TGTGCCAGCAGCCCACAGGGGCGGAGTGAAGCTTTCTTT TRBV7-2 TRBD1 - TRBJ1-1
CAWSGGEGTSSYNSPLHF TGTGCCTGGAGCGGGGGGGAGGGGACTAGTTCCTATAATTCACCCCTCCACTTT TRBV30 - - TRBJ1-6
CASSSSGSTDTQYF TGTGCCAGCAGCTCTAGCGGGAGCACAGATACGCAGTATTTT TRBV7-3 TRBD2 few TRBJ2-3
CASSPSSGRAFDTQYF TGTGCCAGCAGCCCTTCCTCGGGGAGGGCCTTTGATACGCAGTATTTT TRBV28 TRBD2 - TRBJ2-3
CASSFPLLAGGQDTQYF TGTGCCAGCAGCTTCCCTTTACTAGCGGGGGGGCAAGATACGCAGTATTTT TRBV5-6 TRBD2 - TRBJ2-3
CASSPFTGSYEQYF TGTGCCAGCTCACCCTTTACAGGGTCCTACGAGCAGTACTTC TRBV18 - - TRBJ2-7
CASSTGLAGINTGELFF TGTGCCAGCTCGACGGGACTAGCGGGGATAAACACCGGGGAGCTGTTTTTT TRBV27 TRBD2 few TRBJ2-2
CASSLGGLASEQYF TGTGCCAGCAGCTTGGGGGGACTAGCCTCCGAGCAGTACTTC TRBV7-2 TRBD2 - TRBJ2-7
CASKDSGGIWDNEQFF TGTGCCAGTAAGGATAGCGGGGGGATCTGGGACAATGAGCAGTTCTTC TRBV19 TRBD2 - TRBJ2-1
CASSHPRPTSGGVRSTDTQYF TGCGCCAGCAGCCACCCCCGCCCGACTAGCGGGGGGGTAAGGAGCACAGATACGCAGTATTTT TRBV4-1 TRBD2 - TRBJ2-3
CSVVRLAGYNEQFF TGCAGCGTTGTCCGACTAGCGGGCTACAATGAGCAGTTCTTC TRBV29-1 TRBD2 - TRBJ2-1
CASSLSGTGLYEQYF TGTGCCAGCAGCCTCTCCGGGACAGGGCTCTACGAGCAGTACTTC TRBV7-2 TRBD1 - TRBJ2-7
CASSRLGREYF TGTGCCAGCAGCCGACTAGGGCGGGAGTACTTC TRBV28 - - TRBJ2-7
CASSFKRGGYNEQFF TGTGCCAGCAGCTTCAAGCGGGGGGGTTACAATGAGCAGTTCTTC TRBV5-4 TRBD2 - TRBJ2-1
CASSFLEGRVAFF TGTGCCAGCAGTTTTCTCGAGGGGAGGGTAGCTTTCTTT TRBV27 - - TRBJ1-1
CASSLSTGGLDYGYTF TGTGCCAGCAGCTTATCAACGGGGGGGCTAGACTATGGCTACACCTTC TRBV7-6 - - TRBJ1-2
CASRKQISTDTQYF TGTGCCAGTAGGAAACAGATTAGCACAGATACGCAGTATTTT TRBV19 - - TRBJ2-3
CASSLSRIAGRQFF TGTGCCAGCAGTTTATCGAGGATAGCGGGACGGCAGTTCTTC TRBV27 TRBD2 once TRBJ2-1
CASSPLPSDSVGELFF TGTGCCAGCTCACCACTTCCCAGCGACAGTGTCGGGGAGCTGTTTTTT TRBV18 - - TRBJ2-2
CASKFGGGPYNEQFF TGCGCCAGCAAGTTTGGGGGGGGGCCCTACAATGAGCAGTTCTTC TRBV5-1 - - TRBJ2-1
CASSHSTPYYEQYF TGCGCCAGCAGCCATAGTACGCCCTACTACGAGCAGTACTTC TRBV4-1 - once TRBJ2-7
CAISATGGYEQYF TGTGCCATCAGCGCCACAGGGGGCTACGAGCAGTACTTC TRBV10-3 TRBD1 - TRBJ2-7
CASSLLPTGTDEQFF TGTGCCAGCAGTTTATTACCCACAGGGACCGATGAGCAGTTCTTC TRBV27 - - TRBJ2-1
CASSVRERGTGGTGELFF TGTGCCAGCAGCGTAAGAGAACGGGGGACAGGAGGCACCGGGGAGCTGTTTTTT TRBV9 TRBD1 - TRBJ2-2
CAWKGRDEQYF TGTGCCTGGAAGGGCAGGGACGAGCAGTACTTC TRBV30 - - TRBJ2-7
CAISESKTSGAYEQYF TGTGCCATCAGTGAGTCTAAAACTAGCGGAGCCTACGAGCAGTACTTC TRBV10-3 TRBD2 - TRBJ2-7
CSSSPADRGYEQYF TGTTCCAGCAGTCCCGCGGACAGGGGTTACGAGCAGTACTTC TRBV7-9 TRBD1 few TRBJ2-7
CASSGTGGDQPQHF TGTGCCAGCTCAGGGACAGGGGGAGATCAGCCCCAGCATTTT TRBV18 TRBD1 - TRBJ1-5
CASSTQETQYF TGTGCCAGCAGCACTCAAGAGACCCAGTACTTC TRBV6-5 - - TRBJ2-5
CASSEVNSYIQPQHF TGTGCCAGCAGTGAAGTTAACAGTTATATTCAGCCCCAGCATTTT TRBV25-1 - once TRBJ1-5
CASSIEGQGKQPQHF TGTGCCAGTAGTATAGAGGGCCAGGGAAAACAGCCCCAGCATTTT TRBV19 - - TRBJ1-5
CASSPQGSGNTIYF TGTGCCAGCAGTCCACAGGGGTCTGGAAACACCATATATTTT TRBV6-6 TRBD1 - TRBJ1-3
CASNSGTEGETQYF TGCGCCAGCAATTCAGGGACAGAAGGAGAGACCCAGTACTTC TRBV5-1 TRBD1 - TRBJ2-5
CASSVAAGEYTDTQYF TGTGCCAGCAGCGTAGCCGCGGGAGAGTACACAGATACGCAGTATTTT TRBV9 TRBD2 - TRBJ2-3
CASSSGQYNEQFF TGTGCCAGCAGCTCGGGACAGTACAATGAGCAGTTCTTC TRBV7-2 TRBD1 - TRBJ2-1
CASSQEWASGGSSYEQYF TGCGCCAGCAGCCAAGAGTGGGCTAGCGGGGGGTCCTCCTACGAGCAGTACTTC TRBV4-3 TRBD2 - TRBJ2-7
CASSAGEGGSPLHF TGTGCCAGCAGCGCAGGGGAGGGGGGTTCACCCCTCCACTTT TRBV9 - - TRBJ1-6
CASSSRPGGQYF TGTGCCAGCAGCTCCCGCCCCGGGGGGCAGTATTTT TRBV11-2 - - TRBJ2-3
CASSPWGEGTEAFF TGCGCCAGCAGCCCCTGGGGGGAAGGAACTGAAGCTTTCTTT TRBV5-1 - - TRBJ1-1
CASSLLGLAHYEQYF TGTGCCAGCAGTTTATTGGGACTAGCTCACTACGAGCAGTACTTC TRBV28 TRBD2 - TRBJ2-7
CASSLAPEGEDTQYF TGTGCCAGCAGCTTAGCGCCCGAGGGGGAAGATACGCAGTATTTT TRBV13 - - TRBJ2-3
CASTKDRIGEQYF TGTGCCAGCACCAAGGACAGGATCGGCGAGCAGTACTTC TRBV27 TRBD1 - TRBJ2-7